The clone carrying this TCR beta chain showed up many times. Antigen: not known. The TCR library protocol attached unique molecular identifiers to the individual cDNA molecules. TCRdb used MiXCR to reprocess the 5' RACE reads, holding one entry per CDR3 protein. The data show about 130,000 distinct CDR3 sequences, with 14% to 15% seen just once and 20% to 25% held by the top ten. V shed 6 bases and J shed 0 bases, with 11 bases lying between them. Germline CDR1 and CDR2: SQVTM and ANQGSEA. The CDR3 contains 13 residues. The record originates from a study of early T cells in non-severe SARS-CoV-2 infection. In the study overall: Sequenced bulk RNA came from whole blood that was unsorted, and chains were unpaired.

Study conclusions and caveats: The VDJdb matching leaned toward anti-spike CD8 responses and overlooked private and CD4 specificities.

This chain uses TRBV29-1 with TRBJ1-1; tentatively, D is TRBD1 (6 bases). The receptor was isolated from an adult who was a healthcare worker with PCR-confirmed SARS-CoV-2 infection or an uninfected control (not recorded which). Sequenced input: whole blood. The CDR3 DNA follows: TGCAGCGTCCGCGGACAGATGAACACTGAAGCTTTCTTT. Translation: CSVRGQMNTEAFF.